This T cell receptor beta chain was captured by sequencing in a study of shared clonotypes between healthy human individuals. The assay ran at deep level. Only in-frame clones appear in the TCRdb table, and some are missing; sequencing was by immunoSEQ multiplex PCR. The sample holds 2 million to 3 million clones, just over 90% seen once. The CDR3 totals 13 residues. Deletions cut 0 bases from V and 11 bases from J, with 13 bases between. Germline-derived CDR1 and CDR2 are SGHAT and FQNNGV. The TCR originated in a man aged 18-30 years in good health. The chain is built from TRBV11-2 and TRBJ1-1; D is unresolved. The specimen was naive CD4+ T cells sorted from blood. Stated subset: CD45RA+ positively selected. The CDR3 DNA sequence: TGTGCCAGCAGCTTAGACGGTGGGCAGACGGCTTTCTTT. This sequence encodes CASSLDGGQTAFF.